The clone carrying this T cell receptor beta chain was seen more than once but under ten times. What it binds is not known. The source of the sample is a study of beta chain features in type 1 diabetes. Study findings and constraints: A pattern of fewer insertions and more deletions at VDJ junctions was seen in type 1 diabetes patients.

The isolated RNA, all of it, was reverse transcribed, so expressed TCRB transcripts were what got sequenced. Data came from immunoSEQ multiplex PCR; TCRdb stores just in-frame clones and leaves some out. The data show hundreds of thousands of clones, with approximately 14% seen just once and roughly 0.033% held by the top ten. The sequence was obtained from a young man in good health. Source material: naive CD4+ T cells from blood.

The CDR3: CASSPRGPTNTEAFF. The DNA for the CDR3 is TGTGCCAGCAGCCCAAGAGGGCCAACGAACACTGAAGCTTTCTTT. The chain joins TRBV7-2 to TRBJ1-1; D not certain. Trimming removed 5 bases at V and 1 base at J, with 14 bases between. Germline CDR1 is SGHTA and CDR2 is FQGNSA. CDR3 length equals 15 residues. Supplemented by reference TRBV7-2 and TRBJ1-1, the full variable domain reads GAGVSQSPSNKVTEKGKDVELRCDPISGHTALYWYRQSLGQGLEFLIYFQGNSAPDKSGLPSDRFSAERTGGSVSTLTIQRTQQEDSAVYLCASSPRGPTNTEAFFGQGTRLTVV.